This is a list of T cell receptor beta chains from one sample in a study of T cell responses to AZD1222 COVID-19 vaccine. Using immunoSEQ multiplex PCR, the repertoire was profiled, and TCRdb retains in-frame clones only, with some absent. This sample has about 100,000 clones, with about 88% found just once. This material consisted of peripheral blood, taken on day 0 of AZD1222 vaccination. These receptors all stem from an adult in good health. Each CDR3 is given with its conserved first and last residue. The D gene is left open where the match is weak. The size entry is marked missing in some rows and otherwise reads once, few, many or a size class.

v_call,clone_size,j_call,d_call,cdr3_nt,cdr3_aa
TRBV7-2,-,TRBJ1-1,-,TGTGCCAGCAGCTTATGGGGGACGGTCAACACTGAAGCTTTCTTT,CASSLWGTVNTEAFF
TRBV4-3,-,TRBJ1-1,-,TGCGCCAGCAGCCAAGTAGGAGGCCTCACTGAAGCTTTCTTT,CASSQVGGLTEAFF
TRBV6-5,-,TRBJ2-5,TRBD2,TGTGCCAGCAGTTACATCCCGGGGGGGGGAGAGACCCAGTACTTC,CASSYIPGGGETQYF
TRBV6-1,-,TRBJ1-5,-,TGTGCCAGCAGTGAAGCGAGTCAGTCCCAGCATTTT,CASSEASQSQHF
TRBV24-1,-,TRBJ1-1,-,TGTGCCACCACGGACGGACAGAACACTGAAGCTTTCTTT,CATTDGQNTEAFF
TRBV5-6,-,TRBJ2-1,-,TGTGCCAGCAGGCGACAGGTGAGCTCCTACAATGAGCAGTTCTTC,CASRRQVSSYNEQFF
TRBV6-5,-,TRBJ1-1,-,TGTGCCAGCAAGAGTGCGGGGGCAGCTTTCTTT,CASKSAGAAFF
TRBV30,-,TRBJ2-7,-,TGTGCCTGGAGTGTCGCGGCCTACGAGCAGTACTTC,CAWSVAAYEQYF
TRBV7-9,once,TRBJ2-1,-,TGTGCCAGCAGCCCCGTGGGGGGCCTGACCTACAATGAGCAGTTCTTC,CASSPVGGLTYNEQFF
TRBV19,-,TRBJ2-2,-,TGTGCCAGTAGTACTCAGTGGTCGGACACCGGGGAGCTGTTTTTT,CASSTQWSDTGELFF
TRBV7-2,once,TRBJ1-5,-,TGTGCCAGCAGCGAGTGGGGGGCGAGTAGCCAGCCCCAGCATTTT,CASSEWGASSQPQHF
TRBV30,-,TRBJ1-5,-,TGTGCCTGGAGTATGCGGGATCAGCAGCCCCAGCATTTT,CAWSMRDQQPQHF
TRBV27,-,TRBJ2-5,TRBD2,TGTGCCAGCAGTCTGTGGGGGGGGGAGACCCAGTACTTC,CASSLWGGETQYF
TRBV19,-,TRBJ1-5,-,TGTGCCAGTAGTATAGTGGGATCCAATCAGCCCCAGCATTTT,CASSIVGSNQPQHF
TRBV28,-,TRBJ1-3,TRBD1,TGTGCCAGCAGGGGCGCGGACAGGCTCTCTGGAAACACCATATATTTT,CASRGADRLSGNTIYF
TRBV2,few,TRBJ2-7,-,TGTGCCAGTAAGACGGACGGATTATCCTACGAGCAGTACTTC,CASKTDGLSYEQYF
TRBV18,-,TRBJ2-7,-,TGTGCCAGCTCAGACGGGATAACTACGAGTGAGCAGTACTTC,CASSDGITTSEQYF
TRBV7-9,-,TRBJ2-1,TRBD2,TGTGCCAGCAGCTTAGGACTAGCGGGAGATTTACAGTTCTTC,CASSLGLAGDLQFF
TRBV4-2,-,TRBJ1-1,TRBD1,TGTGCCAGCAGCCAAGAGACAGGGGGCCCCGATCACGCTTTCTTT,CASSQETGGPDHAFF
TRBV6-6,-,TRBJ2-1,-,TGTGCCAGCAGCCACAACCGGGGGCTCTACAATGAGCAGTTCTTC,CASSHNRGLYNEQFF
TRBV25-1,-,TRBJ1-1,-,TGTGCCAGCAGTGAATATCTAGGGAAAGGGGCTTTCTTT,CASSEYLGKGAFF
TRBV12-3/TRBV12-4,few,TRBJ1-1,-,TGTGCCAGCAGTTTCGGTCAGGGGACTGAAGCTTTCTTT,CASSFGQGTEAFF
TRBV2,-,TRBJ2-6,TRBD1,TGTGCCAGTCGGCAGGGGGCGGGAGGGGCCAACGTCCTGACTTTC,CASRQGAGGANVLTF
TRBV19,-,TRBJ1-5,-,TGTGCCAGTACAGAGAGGCCCCTCATCAAGCCCCAGCATTTT,CASTERPLIKPQHF
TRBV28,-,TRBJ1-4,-,TGTGCCAGCAGTTTACCCACCGAACCTATACGGCGGGCTAATGAAAAACTGTTTTTT,CASSLPTEPIRRANEKLFF
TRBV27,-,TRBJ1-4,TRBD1,TGTGCCAGCAGTCCACGGACAGGGGGCGCGGGGTTTGGTGAAAAACTGTTTTTT,CASSPRTGGAGFGEKLFF
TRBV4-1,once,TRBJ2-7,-,TGCGCCAGCAGCCAACTGGCAGCGACCTACGAGCAGTACTTC,CASSQLAATYEQYF
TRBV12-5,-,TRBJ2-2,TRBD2,TGTGCTAGTGGTTCACTAGCGGGAGGCCGAACCGGGGAGCTGTTTTTT,CASGSLAGGRTGELFF
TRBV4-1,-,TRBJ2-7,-,TGCGCCAGCAGCCAAGGGGGAGACACCTCCTACGAGCAGTACTTC,CASSQGGDTSYEQYF
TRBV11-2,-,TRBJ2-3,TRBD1,TGTGCCAGCAGCTTAGGAGACAGGGGAACAGATACGCAGTATTTT,CASSLGDRGTDTQYF
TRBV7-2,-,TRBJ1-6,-,TGTGCCAGCAGCTTAAGTTCAGATTCGAATTCACCCCTCCACTTT,CASSLSSDSNSPLHF
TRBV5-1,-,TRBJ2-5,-,TGCGCCAGCAGCCTAGTCTCGGCGCAAGAGACCCAGTACTTC,CASSLVSAQETQYF
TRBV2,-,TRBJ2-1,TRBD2,TGTGCCAGCAGAGCCCTAGCGGGGGGGGCTGCGGCGGAGCAGTTCTTC,CASRALAGGAAAEQFF
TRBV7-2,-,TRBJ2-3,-,TGTGCCAGCACCCGATTTGGGGATACGCAGTATTTT,CASTRFGDTQYF
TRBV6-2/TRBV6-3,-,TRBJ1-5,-,TGTGCCAGCAGTTACCCTCAGGACAATCAGCCCCAGCATTTT,CASSYPQDNQPQHF
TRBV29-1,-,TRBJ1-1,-,TGCAGCGCACTCGGACAGATGAACACTGAAGCTTTCTTT,CSALGQMNTEAFF
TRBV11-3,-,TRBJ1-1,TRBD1,TGTGCCAGCAGCTTTTGGACAGGAGACGCTTTCTTT,CASSFWTGDAFF
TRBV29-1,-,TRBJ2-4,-,TGCAGCGTTATGGAAGTCCCGAAAAACATTCAGTACTTC,CSVMEVPKNIQYF
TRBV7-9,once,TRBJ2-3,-,TGTGCCAGCAGCCCGAAGGTACGGATCACAGATACGCAGTATTTT,CASSPKVRITDTQYF
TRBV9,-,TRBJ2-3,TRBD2,TGTGCCAGCAGCGAGGGACTAGCCCCCACAGATACGCAGTATTTT,CASSEGLAPTDTQYF
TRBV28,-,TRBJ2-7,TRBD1,TGTGCCAGCAGCCGAGGGACAGGGGATGCCTACGAGCAGTACTTC,CASSRGTGDAYEQYF
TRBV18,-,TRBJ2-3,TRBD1,TGTGCCAGCTCACTTACAGGGGTAGATACGCAGTATTTT,CASSLTGVDTQYF
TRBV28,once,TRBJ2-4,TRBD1,TGTGCCAGCAGTTCCCTAGGGACAGGGAGGGGCATTCAGTACTTC,CASSSLGTGRGIQYF
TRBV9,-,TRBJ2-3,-,TGTGCCAGCAGCGTAAACCGGGGCGCAGATACGCAGTATTTT,CASSVNRGADTQYF
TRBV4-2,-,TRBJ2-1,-,TGTGCCAGCAGCCAACCTCCGTTAGCGGTCACCTACAATGAGCAGTTCTTC,CASSQPPLAVTYNEQFF
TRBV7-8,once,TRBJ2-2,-,TGTGCCAGCAGCTCCACTCTCCCTTTGGGGACCGGGGAGCTGTTTTTT,CASSSTLPLGTGELFF
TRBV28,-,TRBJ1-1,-,TGTGCCAGCAGACAACCGGGGGCCGGGGGGACTGAAGCTTTCTTT,CASRQPGAGGTEAFF
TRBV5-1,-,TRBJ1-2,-,TGCGCCAGCAGCTTGAGCGGAGCTAACTATGGCTACACCTTC,CASSLSGANYGYTF
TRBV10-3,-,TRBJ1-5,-,TGTGCCATCAGTGAGGCCAGTTTACCCAATCAGCCCCAGCATTTT,CAISEASLPNQPQHF
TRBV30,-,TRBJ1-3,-,TGTGCCTGGACGGCGGACGCTTTCTCTGGAAACACCATATATTTT,CAWTADAFSGNTIYF
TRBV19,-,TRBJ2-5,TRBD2,TGTGCCAGTAGTATAGGCCGACTAGCGGGAAGGGAGACCCAGTACTTC,CASSIGRLAGRETQYF
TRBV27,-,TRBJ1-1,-,TGTGCCAGCAGTTCAGGACAGTACACTGAAGCTTTCTTT,CASSSGQYTEAFF
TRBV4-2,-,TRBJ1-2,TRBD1,TGTGCCAGCAGCCAAAGGGGGGACAGGGGTGGCTACACCTTC,CASSQRGDRGGYTF
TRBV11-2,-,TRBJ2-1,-,TGTGCCAGCAGCCCGAACCTTCGGAGGGGGCGCCTAGACAATGAGCAGTTCTTC,CASSPNLRRGRLDNEQFF
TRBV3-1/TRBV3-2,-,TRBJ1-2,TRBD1,TGTGCCAGCAGCCACTCACATCCCCCCGACAGGGAGGACTATGGCTACACCTTC,CASSHSHPPDREDYGYTF
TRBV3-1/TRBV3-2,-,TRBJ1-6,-,TGTGCCAGCAGCCAAGATGGGGGGACGAATTCACCCCTCCACTTT,CASSQDGGTNSPLHF
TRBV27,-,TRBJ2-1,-,TGTGCCAGCAGTCCCGGAGGGTTCGGCTCCTACAATGAGCAGTTCTTC,CASSPGGFGSYNEQFF
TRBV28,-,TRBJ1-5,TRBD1,TGTGCCAGCAGTCCACCCCCAGACCGGGACAGCCGGCCCCGGGGAAGCAATCAGCCCCAGCATTTT,CASSPPPDRDSRPRGSNQPQHF
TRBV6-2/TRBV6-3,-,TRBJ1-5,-,TGTGCCAGCAGTTCTGGGGTGGTCTACAAACAGCCCCAGCATTTT,CASSSGVVYKQPQHF
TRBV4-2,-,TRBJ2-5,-,TGTGCCAGCAGCCAAGATCCGGGGGAGACCCAGTACTTC,CASSQDPGETQYF